The 17 T cell receptor beta chains reported below all come from one sample, sequenced in a study of OX40 agonist ivuxolimab in advanced cancers. Generated by immunoSEQ multiplex PCR, the TCRdb table keeps only in-frame clones and is missing some. This sample has tens of thousands of clones, with roughly 80% found just once. The sample in question was CD4+ or CD8+ T cells sorted from blood, obtained in a trial of the OX40 agonist ivuxolimab. The receptors come from an adult with an advanced solid tumor such as melanoma, head and neck, liver or kidney cancer.

CDR3 protein: CASRAPSGGEIDTQYF. As DNA, the CDR3 is TGCGCCAGCAGAGCCCCTAGCGGGGGAGAGATTGATACGCAGTATTTT. The V and J genes are TRBV10-1 and TRBJ2-3, with TRBD2 matching 10 bases. The CDR3 has 16 residues. V was pared by 6 bases and J by 6 bases, with 12 bases of the junction left unmatched. Germline V gives CDR1 WNHNN, CDR2 SYGVQD (reference sequence).

The V call is TRBV7-8, the J call TRBJ1-1; 7 bases agree with TRBD1. CDR1 is SGHVS and CDR2 is FQNEAQ in the germline V gene. The CDR3 runs 14 residues. Losses at the gene ends were 6 bases for V and 0 bases for J; bases not matched to a gene: 4. The CDR3 DNA reads TGTGCCAGCAGTACAGGGGTCATGAACACTGAAGCTTTCTTT. It yields the protein CASSTGVMNTEAFF.

This clone was counted a few times. The chain's CDR3 is CAWSVSAGSLDEQFF. CDR3 in DNA: TGTGCCTGGAGTGTATCCGCGGGGTCATTGGATGAGCAGTTCTTC. V is TRBV30 and J is TRBJ2-1; tentatively, D is TRBD2 (6 bases). This CDR3 spans 15 amino acids. Trimming pared 0 bases from V and 8 bases from J, leaving 17 bases between. Germline V gene sequence: CDR1 GTSNPN, CDR2 SVGIG (reference sequence).

This chain joins TRBV19 and TRBJ1-6; no clear D. CDR1 LNHDA and CDR2 SQIVND come from the germline V gene (reference sequence). V was pared by 1 base and J by 6 bases, with 13 bases between. This CDR3 region has 16 residues. CDR3 DNA sequence: TGTGCCAGTAGTATAGGGGGAGGAATGCGTAATTCACCCCTCCACTTT. It translates to CASSIGGGMRNSPLHF.

V usage is TRBV7-2 and J usage is TRBJ2-7; a weak D match, TRBD1 (5 bases). This CDR3 is 14 amino acids long. Germline-derived CDR1 and CDR2 are SGHTA and FQGNSA. Trimming removed 2 bases at V and 9 bases at J, with 17 bases between. The CDR3 protein is CASSLYSSGIGQYF. The CDR3, as DNA: TGTGCCAGCAGCTTATATTCATCAGGGATCGGGCAGTACTTC.

This clone was detected a few times. This chain links TRBV29-1 with TRBJ2-1; 12 bases align to TRBD1. J lost 11 bases, V lost 8 bases, and 13 bases had no gene match. CDR1 and CDR2 (germline): SQVTM, ANQGSEA. There are 14 residues in the CDR3. CDR3 region: CSSDAGTGGFQQFF. The CDR3 nucleotides are TGCAGCAGTGACGCCGGGACAGGGGGCTTCCAGCAGTTCTTC.

This chain joins TRBV10-2 and TRBJ1-1; D unresolved. V shed 4 bases and J shed 5 bases, with 5 bases lying between them. Germline CDR1 reads WSHSY; CDR2 reads SAAADI. The CDR3 is made up of 11 amino acids. The CDR3 sequence: CASSGWTEAFF. The CDR3 DNA reads as TGCGCCAGCAGTGGATGGACTGAAGCTTTCTTT.

V usage is TRBV7-3 and J usage is TRBJ1-2, with 8 bases that match TRBD1. With V trimmed by 5 bases and J by 6 bases, 2 bases remained unmatched. The CDR3 is 12 residues long. Germline values: CDR1 SGHTA, CDR2 FQGTGA. CDR3 amino acids: CASSLTGDGYTF. The CDR3 region has the DNA TGTGCCAGCAGCCTGACAGGGGATGGCTACACCTTC.

The rearrangement links TRBV6-5 to TRBJ2-7, with TRBD2 as a possible D gene (5 bases). The CDR3 length is 15 residues. CDR1 is MNHEY and CDR2 is SVGAGI in the germline V gene. Trimming removed 6 bases at V and 2 bases at J, with 17 bases between. The CDR3 DNA is TGTGCCAGCAGGGGCCGGGGTCAGCCGCCCTACGAGCAGTACTTC. Translating it yields CASRGRGQPPYEQYF.

V is TRBV7-2 and J is TRBJ2-7; D is unresolved. This CDR3 is built from 13 residues. The ends were cut back, 3 bases at V and 2 bases at J, with 8 bases in the middle. In germline, CDR1 is SGHTA, CDR2 FQGNSA. The CDR3 sequence is CASSLDGTYEQYV. The CDR3 DNA follows: TGTGCCAGCAGCTTGGACGGAACCTACGAGCAGTACGTC.

This rearrangement joins TRBV29-1 to TRBJ2-3, with 10 bases aligning to TRBD1. V lost 6 bases, J lost 3 bases, and 6 bases stayed unmatched. The CDR3 totals 14 residues. Germline assignment: CDR1 SQVTM and CDR2 ANQGSEA. The CDR3 DNA follows: TGCAGCGTCGAGAGGGACAGGGGAACAGATACGCAGTATTTT. This codes for CSVERDRGTDTQYF.

This chain connects TRBV5-4 to TRBJ2-7, with D unresolved. CDR3 length equals 14 residues. The germline V and J ends were trimmed by 4 bases and 0 bases, with 11 bases remaining between them. Germline V CDR1 and CDR2: SGHNT, YYREEE (reference sequence). For the CDR3, the DNA is TGTGCCAGCAGCCCTGCCGGTAGCTCCTACGAGCAGTACTTC. The encoded protein is CASSPAGSSYEQYF. Filled out from reference TRBV5-4 and TRBJ2-7, the complete variable domain reads ETGVTQSPTHLIKTRGQQVTLRCSSQSGHNTVSWYQQALGQGPQFIFQYYREEENGRGNFPPRFSGLQFPNYSSELNVNALELDDSALYLCASSPAGSSYEQYFGPGTRLTVT.

This chain connects TRBV5-1 to TRBJ2-2; D may correspond to TRBD1 or TRBD2 (5 bases each). The CDR3 is 16 residues long. V gave up 1 base and J gave up 2 bases, with 12 bases separating them. Germline CDR1 SGHRS, CDR2 YFSETQ. The CDR3 sequence is CASSLQGVGNTGELFF. The CDR3 DNA reads as TGCGCCAGCAGCTTGCAGGGAGTCGGTAACACCGGGGAGCTGTTTTTT.

CDR3 coding DNA: TGTGCCACCAGCAGAACCCGGGTAGGAGAGACCCAGTACTTC. Its protein is CATSRTRVGETQYF. The rearrangement links TRBV15 to TRBJ2-5; no definite D call. The CDR3 extends over 14 amino acids. Germline V gene lookup returns CDR1 LNHNV and CDR2 YYDKDF (reference sequence). The V and J ends lost 2 bases and 4 bases respectively, with 11 bases between them.

This chain links TRBV9 with TRBJ1-2; D unclear. Per the germline V gene, CDR1 is SGDLS and CDR2 is YYNGEE. The CDR3 is made up of 15 amino acids. V was cut by 0 bases and J by 4 bases, with 13 bases left in between. The CDR3 region has the DNA TGTGCCAGCAGCGTAGAGGCAGGTACTTCCTATGGCTACACCTTC. Amino acids: CASSVEAGTSYGYTF.

This chain uses TRBV20-1 with TRBJ2-3, with D perhaps given as TRBD1 or TRBD2 (6 bases each). V dropped 6 bases and J dropped 8 bases, with 12 bases sitting between them. The CDR3 is made up of 11 amino acids. The germline V gene encodes CDR1 DFQATT and CDR2 SNEGSKA (reference sequence). CDR3: CSAGGPITQYF. CDR3 DNA: TGCAGTGCCGGGGGCCCAATTACGCAGTATTTT.

The chain is built from TRBV5-1 and TRBJ2-7, with 11 bases identical to TRBD1. CDR1 is SGHRS, CDR2 YFSETQ, per germline. J gave up 2 bases and V 3 bases, and 4 bases lay outside the gene matches. The CDR3 runs to 15 residues. This CDR3 is CASSSRTGGTYEQYF. The CDR3 DNA reads TGCGCCAGCAGCTCCCGGACAGGGGGCACCTACGAGCAGTACTTC.